This entry lists 30 T cell receptor beta chains sequenced from one sample in a study of OX40 agonist ivuxolimab in advanced cancers. Receptor amplification or capture employed the immunoSEQ multiplex PCR assay. TCRdb re-hosts the immuneACCESS table, in-frame sequences only. Its copies lack some clones; in the studies checked, an unresolved V gene accounts for under half of them, and the cause for the rest is not known. Across this sample there are 65,000 to 70,000 clones, with around four fifths seen only once. Roughly 10% of the sample belongs to the ten largest clones. Here the sequenced sample was CD4+ or CD8+ T cells sorted from blood, taken in a trial of the OX40 agonist ivuxolimab. The source of these receptors is an adult with an advanced solid tumor such as melanoma, head and neck, liver or kidney cancer.

CDR3 sequence reads: CASRDTTFEAFF. The CDR3, as DNA: TGTGCCAGCAGGGACACTACATTTGAAGCTTTCTTT. This sequence joins TRBV2 and TRBJ1-1; D perhaps matches TRBD1 (5 bases). The germline CDR1 and CDR2 sequences are SNHLY and FYNNEI. V was clipped by 6 bases and J by 7 bases, with 12 bases between them. This CDR3 is built from 12 residues.

The rearrangement joins TRBV7-9 to TRBJ1-2; D call uncertain. Per germline, CDR1 SEHNR and CDR2 FQNEAQ (reference sequence). This CDR3 is 13 amino acids long. The ends were cut back, 1 base at V and 1 base at J, with 4 bases in the middle. The CDR3 DNA reads as TGTGCCAGCAGCTTAGACAGTAACTATGGCTACACCTTC. Its protein product is CASSLDSNYGYTF.

This sequence joins TRBV7-2 and TRBJ2-3; tentatively, D is TRBD1 or TRBD2 (5 bases each). This CDR3 is 16 amino acids long. Trimming took off 3 bases at V and 11 bases at J, with 24 bases between the two ends. Germline values: CDR1 SGHTA, CDR2 FQGNSA. CDR3 amino acids: CASSFVREGPPLGQYF. CDR3 in DNA: TGTGCCAGCAGCTTCGTTAGAGAGGGACCTCCTTTGGGGCAGTATTTT.

This clone appeared many times. V and J are TRBV14 and TRBJ1-5; D is uncertain. The ends were cut back, 4 bases at V and 5 bases at J, with 9 bases in the middle. This CDR3 is 13 amino acids long. The V gene's germline CDR1 is SGHDN and CDR2 FVKESK. Here the CDR3 reads CASSLTSDQPQHF. Written as DNA, the CDR3 is TGTGCCAGCAGCCTGACATCAGATCAGCCCCAGCATTTT.

This clone was detected once. V gene TRBV15 combines with J gene TRBJ2-1; the match to TRBD1 covers 11 bases. With V trimmed by 1 base and J by 7 bases, 3 bases remained unmatched. The CDR3 contains 15 residues. Germline V gene lookup returns CDR1 LNHNV and CDR2 YYDKDF (reference sequence). CDR3 coding DNA: TGTGCCACCAGCAGAGTCGGGACAGGGGGGAATGAGCAGTTCTTC. This translates into CATSRVGTGGNEQFF. The complete variable domain, with remaining parts taken from reference TRBV15 and TRBJ2-1, reads DAMVIQNPRYQVTQFGKPVTLSCSQTLNHNVMYWYQQKSSQAPKLLFHYYDKDFNNEADTPDNFQSRRPNTSFCFLDIRSPGLGDTAMYLCATSRVGTGGNEQFFGPGTRLTVL.

This clone was observed a single time. This chain joins TRBV10-3 and TRBJ2-7, with unresolved D. There are 15 residues in the CDR3. The germline V gene encodes CDR1 ENHRY and CDR2 SYGVKD. The V end lost 3 bases, the J end lost 0 bases, and 12 bases lay between the germline ends. CDR3 region: CAISDSTGDSYEQYF. CDR3 DNA: TGTGCCATCAGTGATTCCACGGGCGACTCCTACGAGCAGTACTTC.

This clone was observed once. The chain links TRBV10-3 to TRBJ2-3; D not certain. Germline V CDR1 and CDR2: ENHRY, SYGVKD. Trimming took off 3 bases at V and 1 base at J, with 2 bases between the two ends. The CDR3 contains 12 residues. Written as DNA, the CDR3 is TGTGCCATCAGTGAACGCACAGATACGCAGTATTTT. Amino acids: CAISERTDTQYF.

In its sample, this clone was seen a few times. V gene TRBV11-2 combines with J gene TRBJ2-7; D not certain. V lost 2 bases, J lost 7 bases, and 9 bases lay in between. Per the germline V gene, CDR1 is SGHAT and CDR2 is FQNNGV. The CDR3 is made up of 12 amino acids. CDR3 region: CASSLSAREQYF. The CDR3 nucleotides are TGTGCCAGCAGCTTATCGGCACGGGAGCAGTACTTC.

The V and J genes are TRBV4-1 and TRBJ2-2, with D hard to call. Germline CDR1 MGHRA, CDR2 YSYEKL. Trimming pared 0 bases from V and 1 base from J, leaving 0 bases between. This CDR3 is built from 13 residues. The CDR3 protein is CASSQENTGELFF. For the CDR3, the DNA is TGCGCCAGCAGCCAAGAGAACACCGGGGAGCTGTTTTTT.

This clone occurred once. In DNA, the CDR3 is TGTGCCAGCAGTTCAATTCACGGACAGGGTGGGGGGGAGACCCAGTACTTC. Protein product: CASSSIHGQGGGETQYF. The chain couples TRBV28 to TRBJ2-5; TRBD1 matches at 8 bases. CDR1 is MDHEN and CDR2 is SYDVKM in the germline V gene. V was pared by 4 bases and J by 5 bases, with 15 bases of the junction left unmatched. The CDR3 has 17 residues.

The rearrangement joins TRBV2 to TRBJ2-1; 13 positions agree with TRBD2. The CDR3 extends over 17 amino acids. Per the germline V gene, CDR1 is SNHLY and CDR2 is FYNNEI. The ends lost 3 bases at V and 0 bases at J; junction bases unmatched: 2. CDR3 amino acids: CASSEGLAGSSYNEQFF. CDR3 coding DNA: TGTGCCAGCAGTGAGGGACTAGCGGGGAGCTCCTACAATGAGCAGTTCTTC.

The V and J genes are TRBV5-5 and TRBJ1-2; D perhaps matches TRBD1 (5 bases). Trimming left V 4 bases short and J 5 bases short, with 15 bases between. This CDR3 comprises 14 residues. Germline-derived CDR1 and CDR2 are SGHKS and YYEKEE (reference sequence). The CDR3 protein is CASSPWGTGYGYTF. The CDR3 DNA sequence: TGTGCCAGCAGCCCGTGGGGCACCGGGTATGGCTACACCTTC.

The chain is built from TRBV27 and TRBJ1-2; weak D call: TRBD1 (6 bases). V was clipped by 5 bases and J by 5 bases, with 18 bases between them. This CDR3 is built from 15 residues. Germline values: CDR1 MNHEY, CDR2 SMNVEV (reference sequence). The CDR3 protein is CASSTFNGQWYGYTF. CDR3 in DNA: TGTGCCAGCAGTACTTTCAACGGACAGTGGTATGGCTACACCTTC.

V is TRBV19 and J is TRBJ1-5; TRBD1 is a possible D gene (5 bases). The CDR3 consists of 15 residues. The V gene lost 7 bases and the J gene lost 7 bases, with 20 bases spanning the gap. Germline V CDR1 and CDR2: LNHDA, SQIVND (reference sequence). CDR3 protein: CASTQLDTLGQPQHF. CDR3 in DNA: TGTGCCAGTACCCAATTGGACACCTTAGGACAGCCCCAGCATTTT. Using reference TRBV19 and TRBJ1-5 for the parts outside the CDR3, the full variable domain is DGGITQSPKYLFRKEGQNVTLSCEQNLNHDAMYWYRQDPGQGLRLIYYSQIVNDFQKGDIAEGYSVSREKKESFPLTVTSAQKNPTAFYLCASTQLDTLGQPQHFGDGTRLSIL.

This clone was picked up a small number of times. In DNA form, the CDR3 reads TGTGCCAGCAGCCTCCAGGATGGGGACGAGCAGTACTTC. This encodes CASSLQDGDEQYF. The rearrangement joins TRBV7-2 to TRBJ2-7, with D hard to call. V was shortened by 5 bases and J by 5 bases, with 13 bases between the two germline ends. CDR3 length: 13 amino acids. Germline CDR1 and CDR2: SGHTA and FQGNSA.

This chain joins TRBV11-3 and TRBJ2-1, with TRBD2 matching over 14 bases. J lost 3 bases, V lost 4 bases, and 5 bases had no gene match. Germline V gene sequence: CDR1 SGHNT, CDR2 YENEEA. This CDR3 spans 17 amino acids. In nucleotides, the CDR3 is TGTGCCAGCAGCTCTGGACTAGCGGGAGGAAGCTACAATGAGCAGTTCTTC. Translated: CASSSGLAGGSYNEQFF.

The chain couples TRBV10-1 to TRBJ1-5; D is unclear. Trimming removed 3 bases from V and 4 bases from J, with 10 bases in between. CDR1 is WNHNN and CDR2 is SYGVQD in the germline V gene (reference sequence). This CDR3 has 14 residues. The CDR3 DNA sequence: TGCGCCAGCAGTGATGGTCAGGAAAATCAGCCCCAGCATTTT. Its protein product is CASSDGQENQPQHF.

The chain recombines TRBV6-5 with TRBJ2-5; 10 nucleotides agree with TRBD1. The J call may be in error: the DNA end matches TRBJ2-7 better. Germline assignment: CDR1 MNHEY and CDR2 SVGAGI. There are 14 residues in the CDR3. CDR3 DNA sequence: TGTGCCAGCGCACCCGGGACAGGGGCTTACGAGCAGTACTTC. Protein product: CASAPGTGAYEQYF.

The rearrangement joins TRBV5-8 to TRBJ2-1, with no clear D. The germline CDR1 and CDR2 sequences are SGHTS and YDEGEE. Trimming took off 1 base at V and 1 base at J, with 9 bases between the two ends. The CDR3 totals 15 residues. CDR3 residues: CASSLNGFSYNEQFF. The CDR3, as DNA: TGTGCCAGCAGCTTGAATGGCTTTTCCTACAATGAGCAGTTCTTC.

The gene calls are TRBV4-3 and TRBJ1-4; D ambiguous. The CDR3 extends over 15 amino acids. V gave up 0 bases and J gave up 6 bases, with 11 bases separating them. CDR1 and CDR2 (germline): LGHNA, YSLEER. The CDR3 DNA reads TGCGCCAGCAGCCAAGATCCTGGAGTCGATGAAAAACTGTTTTTT. Translation gives CASSQDPGVDEKLFF.

The chain combines TRBV4-3 with TRBJ1-1; D call uncertain. V was cut by 2 bases and J by 1 base, with 5 bases left in between. Germline CDR1 reads LGHNA; CDR2 reads YSLEER. The CDR3 has 13 residues. The CDR3 nucleotides are TGCGCCAGCAGCCAAAGGTCGAACACTGAAGCTTTCTTT. Protein product: CASSQRSNTEAFF.

The rearrangement links TRBV7-7 to TRBJ1-3; no firm D call. Trimming removed 4 bases from V and 0 bases from J, with 13 bases in between. Germline V CDR1 and CDR2: SSHAT, FNYEAQ (reference sequence). This CDR3 has 16 residues. CDR3 sequence: CASSSTVMNSGNTIYF. CDR3 DNA: TGTGCCAGCAGCTCCACCGTCATGAACTCTGGAAACACCATATATTTT.

This chain connects TRBV28 to TRBJ2-7, with TRBD1 as a possible D gene (6 bases). Trimming left V 6 bases short and J 2 bases short, with 17 bases between. Germline V CDR1 and CDR2: MDHEN, SYDVKM. The CDR3 is made up of 15 amino acids. The CDR3 protein is CASSGTNDNTYEQYF. The CDR3 DNA sequence: TGTGCCAGCAGCGGGACAAACGATAATACCTACGAGCAGTACTTC.

The chain couples TRBV11-2 to TRBJ2-2; D is unclear. The CDR3 runs to 14 residues. Trimming left V 1 base short and J 4 bases short, with 7 bases between. The germline V gene encodes CDR1 SGHAT and CDR2 FQNNGV. CDR3 sequence (DNA): TGTGCCAGCAGCTTAGCCTTTGGCACCGGGGAGCTGTTTTTT. Its protein product is CASSLAFGTGELFF. Looking up the rest from reference TRBV11-2 and TRBJ2-2 gives the full variable domain: EAGVAQSPRYKIIEKRQSVAFWCNPISGHATLYWYQQILGQGPKLLIQFQNNGVVDDSQLPKDRFSAERLKGVDSTLKIQPAKLEDSAVYLCASSLAFGTGELFFGEGSRLTVL.

The chain couples TRBV19 to TRBJ2-3; unclear D gene. V gave up 1 base and J gave up 8 bases, with 7 bases separating them. The CDR3 runs to 12 residues. Germline loops: CDR1 LNHDA, CDR2 SQIVND (reference sequence). CDR3: CASSIVDGTQYF. The CDR3 bases are TGTGCCAGTAGTATAGTGGATGGTACGCAGTATTTT.

The chain combines TRBV5-1 with TRBJ2-3, with 8 bases aligning to TRBD1. The ends lost 4 bases at V and 0 bases at J; junction bases unmatched: 4. The CDR3 totals 15 residues. Germline CDR1 and CDR2: SGHRS and YFSETQ. CDR3 DNA sequence: TGCGCCAGCAGCGTACAGGGGGAGAGCACAGATACGCAGTATTTT. This gives the protein CASSVQGESTDTQYF.

The chain employs TRBV2 and TRBJ2-7, with 8 positions matching TRBD1. The CDR3 is made up of 12 amino acids. J was trimmed by 2 bases and V by 8 bases; bases with no gene match: 2. Germline CDR1 SNHLY, CDR2 FYNNEI. CDR3 in amino acids: CASGQGPYEQYF. CDR3 bases: TGTGCCAGCGGACAGGGTCCCTACGAGCAGTACTTC.

The V gene is TRBV19, the J gene TRBJ2-1; tentatively, D is TRBD1 or TRBD2 (5 bases each). The germline gives CDR1 LNHDA, CDR2 SQIVND (reference sequence). The CDR3 has 12 amino acids. With 5 bases removed from V and 6 bases from J, the gap between germline ends came to 8 bases. CDR3 loop: CASSPGLNEQFF. The DNA of the CDR3 is TGTGCCAGTAGTCCGGGGCTCAATGAGCAGTTCTTC.

The chain joins TRBV5-4 to TRBJ1-5, with TRBD1 matching over 7 bases. This CDR3 region has 15 residues. Germline values: CDR1 SGHNT, CDR2 YYREEE (reference sequence). V lost 3 bases and J lost 7; bases outside the gene matches: 10. The CDR3 region has the DNA TGTGCCAGCAGCTCTCTTGACAGGGAAGGACAGCCCCAGCATTTT. Residues: CASSSLDREGQPQHF.

The rearrangement uses TRBV5-6 and TRBJ1-5, with unresolved D. Per the germline V gene, CDR1 is SGHDT and CDR2 is YYEEEE. The ends were cut back, 5 bases at V and 0 bases at J, with 12 bases in the middle. There are 15 residues in the CDR3. CDR3: CASRAGPVSNQPQHF. The CDR3 nucleotides are TGTGCCAGCAGGGCCGGTCCCGTTAGCAATCAGCCCCAGCATTTT.